These 15 T cell receptor beta chains came from one sample sequenced in a study of T-cell memory formation after mild COVID-19. TCRdb processed the 5' RACE reads anew with MiXCR; each CDR3 protein has one entry. The table records 470,000 or so distinct CDR3 sequences, 15% to 20% of them present only once. The sequenced sample was PBMCs or a T cell subset sorted from them (not recorded which). The receptors here all came from a man aged 18 to 30 who had mild COVID-19 (a few samples of this study predate the infection). Cell type and time point are not known.

This clonotype was seen more than once but under ten times. In nucleotides, the CDR3 is TGTGCCACAGGGGCCCACACCGGGGAGCTGTTTTTT. Its protein product is CATGAHTGELFF. This chain connects TRBV5-6 to TRBJ2-2, with D maybe TRBD1 (6 bases). The germline gives CDR1 SGHDT, CDR2 YYEEEE. Trimming left V 9 bases short and J 3 bases short, with 9 bases between. There are 12 residues in the CDR3.

The chain employs TRBV5-1 and TRBJ2-2; D may match TRBD1 or TRBD2 (5 bases each). The CDR3 loop spans 15 amino acids. Trimming stripped 5 bases from V and 3 bases from J, with 14 bases between. Germline V CDR1 and CDR2: SGHRS, YFSETQ. CDR3 sequence: CASSTGRYDTGELFF. In nucleotides, the CDR3 is TGCGCCAGCAGTACGGGGCGGTACGACACCGGGGAGCTGTTTTTT.

The V and J genes are TRBV4-2 and TRBJ1-1; D is undetermined. This CDR3 has 16 residues. Trimming stripped 2 bases from V and 1 base from J, with 14 bases between. The germline V gene encodes CDR1 LGHNA and CDR2 YNFKEQ. The CDR3 DNA is TGTGCCAGCAGCCAAAGGTTGGGTCAGTCGAACACTGAAGCTTTCTTT. This translates into CASSQRLGQSNTEAFF.

The J gene is TRBJ2-3, the V gene TRBV20-1; 7 positions agree with TRBD2. Germline V lookup: CDR1 DFQATT, CDR2 SNEGSKA (reference sequence). V trimming: 6 bases; J trimming: 1 base; junction bases outside the gene matches: 13. The CDR3 spans 16 residues. In DNA form, the CDR3 reads TGCAGTGCCGAGTCCGGGACTACCATACGCACAGATACGCAGTATTTT. Protein sequence: CSAESGTTIRTDTQYF.

The chain is built from TRBV5-6 and TRBJ2-7, with 11 positions matching TRBD2. This CDR3 spans 15 amino acids. J gave up 3 bases and V 1 base, and 3 bases lay outside the gene matches. Germline loops: CDR1 SGHDT, CDR2 YYEEEE. The CDR3 region is CASSLTSGSHYEQYF. The DNA of the CDR3 is TGTGCCAGCAGCTTGACTAGCGGGAGCCACTACGAGCAGTACTTC.

The chain combines TRBV20-1 with TRBJ1-2; 8 positions match TRBD1. From germline, CDR1 is DFQATT and CDR2 SNEGSKA (reference sequence). The CDR3 spans 14 residues. Trimming cost V 4 bases and J 4 bases; bases outside gene matches: 8. The CDR3 region is CSATGTGLRYGYTF. The CDR3 DNA reads TGCAGTGCTACAGGGACAGGCCTCCGCTATGGCTACACCTTC.

This clonotype was recorded a few times. CDR3 sequence reads: CASSLGDSYEQYF. DNA of the CDR3: TGTGCCAGCAGCTTAGGTGACTCCTACGAGCAGTACTTC. The rearrangement uses TRBV7-9 and TRBJ2-7; D unresolved. CDR1 is SEHNR, CDR2 FQNEAQ, per germline (reference sequence). CDR3 size: 13 residues. V shed 1 base and J shed 0 bases, with 4 bases lying between them. The variable domain in full, with the rest retrieved from reference TRBV7-9 and TRBJ2-7, is DTGVSQNPRHKITKRGQNVTFRCDPISEHNRLYWYRQTLGQGPEFLTYFQNEAQLEKSRLLSDRFSAERPKGSFSTLEIQRTEQGDSAMYLCASSLGDSYEQYFGPGTRLTVT.

The V and J genes are TRBV20-1 and TRBJ2-1, with D tentatively TRBD1 or TRBD2 (6 bases each). Germline values: CDR1 DFQATT, CDR2 SNEGSKA (reference sequence). V was shortened by 6 bases and J by 5 bases, with 14 bases between the two germline ends. CDR3 size: 13 residues. DNA of the CDR3: TGCAGTGCGAGGGGGGAAGCGGACAATGAGCAGTTCTTC. Residues: CSARGEADNEQFF.

This clonotype appeared a few times. V and J are TRBV20-1 and TRBJ1-5; no firm D call. Germline values: CDR1 DFQATT, CDR2 SNEGSKA (reference sequence). Trimming took off 2 bases at V and 2 bases at J, with 10 bases between the two ends. The CDR3 has 14 residues. CDR3 sequence reads: CSARSPLGNQPQHF. In DNA, the CDR3 is TGCAGTGCTAGATCTCCACTCGGCAATCAGCCCCAGCATTTT.

This clonotype was counted at least ten times. This chain joins TRBV5-4 and TRBJ1-4; tentatively, D is TRBD1 (5 bases). Between the trimmed V and J ends, which lost 3 bases and 5 bases, there was a span of 14 bases. Germline V gene lookup returns CDR1 SGHNT and CDR2 YYREEE (reference sequence). This CDR3 is 15 amino acids long. DNA for the CDR3: TGTGCCAGCAGCTCCCGGAGTAGGGGAAATGAAAAACTGTTTTTT. This encodes CASSSRSRGNEKLFF.

This clonotype turned up a few times. The chain has TRBV5-1 and TRBJ2-3, with D perhaps matching TRBD1 or TRBD2 (5 bases each). V dropped 0 bases and J dropped 0 bases, with 14 bases sitting between them. Looked up from germline, CDR1 is SGHRS and CDR2 is YFSETQ. The CDR3 length is 17 residues. CDR3 coding DNA: TGCGCCAGCAGCTTGGATTGGGACGGAACTAGCACAGATACGCAGTATTTT. Amino acid sequence: CASSLDWDGTSTDTQYF.

This clonotype was picked up many times. This rearrangement joins TRBV7-2 to TRBJ1-2; 11 positions match TRBD1. The CDR3 has 15 residues. Trimming at V came to 5 bases and at J to 5 bases, leaving 7 bases not matched to a gene. The germline V gene encodes CDR1 SGHTA and CDR2 FQGNSA. The CDR3 region is CASSRPGQGVYGYTF. CDR3 in DNA: TGTGCCAGCAGCCGTCCGGGACAGGGGGTATATGGCTACACCTTC.

This chain joins TRBV5-1 and TRBJ1-1; D not resolved. The germline V and J ends were trimmed by 7 bases and 0 bases, with 13 bases remaining between them. From germline, CDR1 is SGHRS and CDR2 YFSETQ. The CDR3 sequence is 14 residues long. The CDR3 DNA is TGCGCCAGCGCAATGGGAGGAATGAACACTGAAGCTTTCTTT. Protein sequence: CASAMGGMNTEAFF.

The chain joins TRBV11-1 to TRBJ2-7; D possibly corresponds to TRBD1 (5 bases). Deletions cut 1 base from V and 2 bases from J, with 6 bases between. CDR3 length: 13 amino acids. Germline V gene data show CDR1 as SGHAT and CDR2 as FQDESV (reference sequence). The CDR3 sequence is CASSLVGPYEQYF. For the CDR3, the DNA is TGTGCCAGCAGCTTAGTGGGGCCCTACGAGCAGTACTTC. The full variable domain, its missing parts supplied by reference TRBV11-1 and TRBJ2-7, is EAEVAQSPRYKITEKSQAVAFWCDPISGHATLYWYRQILGQGPELLVQFQDESVVDDSQLPKDRFSAERLKGVDSTLKIQPAELGDSAMYLCASSLVGPYEQYFGPGTRLTVT.

This clonotype was observed a handful of times. The rearrangement joins TRBV20-1 to TRBJ2-7; D gene unclear. The CDR3 is 13 residues long. Germline V gene data show CDR1 as DFQATT and CDR2 as SNEGSKA (reference sequence). Between the trimmed V and J ends, which lost 1 base and 3 bases, there was a span of 10 bases. CDR3 protein: CSARGPSNYEQYF. The CDR3 DNA is TGCAGTGCTAGAGGCCCATCCAACTACGAGCAGTACTTC.